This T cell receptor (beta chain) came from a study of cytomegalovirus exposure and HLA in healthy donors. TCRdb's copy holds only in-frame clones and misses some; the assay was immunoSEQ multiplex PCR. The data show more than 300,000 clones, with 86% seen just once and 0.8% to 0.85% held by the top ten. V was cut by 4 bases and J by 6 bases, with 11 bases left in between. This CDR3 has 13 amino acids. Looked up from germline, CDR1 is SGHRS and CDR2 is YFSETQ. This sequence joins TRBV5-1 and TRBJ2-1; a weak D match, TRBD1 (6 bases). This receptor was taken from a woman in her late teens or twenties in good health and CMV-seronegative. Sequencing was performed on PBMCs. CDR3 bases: TGCGCCAGCAGCGGTGGACAGTCCAATGAGCAGTTCTTC. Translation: CASSGGQSNEQFF.